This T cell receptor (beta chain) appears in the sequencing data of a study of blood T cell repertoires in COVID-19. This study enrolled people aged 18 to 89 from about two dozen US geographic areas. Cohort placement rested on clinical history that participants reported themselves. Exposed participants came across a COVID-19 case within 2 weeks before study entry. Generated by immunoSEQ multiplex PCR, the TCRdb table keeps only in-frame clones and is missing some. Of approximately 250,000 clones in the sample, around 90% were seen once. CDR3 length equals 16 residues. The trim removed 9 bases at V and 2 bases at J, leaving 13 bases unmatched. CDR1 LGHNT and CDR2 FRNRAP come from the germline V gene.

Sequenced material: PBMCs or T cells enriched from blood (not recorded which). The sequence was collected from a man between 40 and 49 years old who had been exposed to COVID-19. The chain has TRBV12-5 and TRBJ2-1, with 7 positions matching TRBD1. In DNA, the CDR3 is TGTGCTAGCATCGAACAGGGGATTACGGCCTACAATGAGCAGTTCTTC. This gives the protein CASIEQGITAYNEQFF.